This T cell receptor (beta chain) was captured in a study of beta chain features in type 1 diabetes. Study-wide results and caveats: Shorter TCRB CDR3s, moderately but significantly so, were found in Type 1 diabetes patients in all four CD4+ subsets.

About this clone: Its antigen is still unknown.

The authors reverse transcribed all of the isolated RNA, so sequencing captured expressed TCRB transcripts. Clones were read by immunoSEQ multiplex PCR, and TCRdb kept only the in-frame ones, dropping some. The data contain some 130,000 clones, 9% of them singletons. The CDR3 spans 14 residues. Germline V CDR1 and CDR2: WSHSY, SAAADI. V was shortened by 0 bases and J by 2 bases, with 7 bases between the two germline ends. The sample taken for sequencing was central memory CD4+ T cells from blood. V is TRBV10-2 and J is TRBJ2-5; perhaps TRBD2 as D (5 bases). This receptor was identified in a man aged 30 to 45 with type 1 diabetes. CDR3 amino acids: CASSESRAQETQYF. Written as DNA, the CDR3 is TGCGCCAGCAGTGAGTCGCGGGCTCAAGAGACCCAGTACTTC.